This T cell receptor (beta chain) was observed in a study of CD8 T cells in ankylosing spondylitis. Findings and caveats of the study: Certain motif variants had earlier appeared in reactive arthritis synovial fluid and blood. Seemingly distinctive of ankylosing spondylitis blood was a TCR beta motif formed by eight highly homologous variants.

On this clonotype itself: Its specificity is unknown.

Libraries of TCR beta came from quantitative 5'-RACE with molecular barcodes. TCRdb re-called the 5' RACE reads through MiXCR, storing one row per CDR3 protein. Of a few hundred thousand distinct CDR3 sequences in the sample, under 20% were seen once. The V and J ends lost 3 bases and 3 bases respectively, with 13 bases between them. From germline, CDR1 is SQVTM and CDR2 ANQGSEA. CDR3 length: 14 amino acids. Sequences were obtained from blood, either unsorted or a sorted T cell fraction (not recorded which). This sequence was found in a male donor with ankylosing spondylitis. V usage is TRBV29-1 and J usage is TRBJ2-3; D possibly uses TRBD1 or TRBD2 (5 bases each). CDR3 loop: CSVEGVRETDTQYF. CDR3 coding DNA: TGCAGCGTTGAGGGGGTCAGGGAAACAGATACGCAGTATTTT.